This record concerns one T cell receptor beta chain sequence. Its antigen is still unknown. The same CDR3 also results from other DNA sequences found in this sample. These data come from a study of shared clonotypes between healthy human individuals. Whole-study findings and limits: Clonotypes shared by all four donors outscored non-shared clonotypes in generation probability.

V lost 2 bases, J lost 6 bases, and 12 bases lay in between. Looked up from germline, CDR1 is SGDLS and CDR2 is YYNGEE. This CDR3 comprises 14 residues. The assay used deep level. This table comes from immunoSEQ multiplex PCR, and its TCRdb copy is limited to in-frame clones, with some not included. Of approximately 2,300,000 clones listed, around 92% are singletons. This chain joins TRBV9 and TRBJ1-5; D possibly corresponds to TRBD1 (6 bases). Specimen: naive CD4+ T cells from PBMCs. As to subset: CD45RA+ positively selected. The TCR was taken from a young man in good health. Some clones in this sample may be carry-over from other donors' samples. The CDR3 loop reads CASSVAGEGQPQHF. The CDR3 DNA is TGTGCCAGCAGCGTCGCAGGGGAGGGTCAGCCCCAGCATTTT.